This T cell receptor beta chain was sequenced in a study of Ad26.COV2.S vaccination and SARS-CoV-2 variants. As for the study in general: Participants got Ad26.COV2.S intramuscularly, once or twice 56 days apart. The study, taken as a whole, reports: Among vaccine recipients, spike-specific TCR breadth exceeded that of placebo recipients.

Sequencing was performed with immunoSEQ multiplex PCR; in TCRdb, only in-frame clones are kept and a portion is missing. The data contain some 340,000 clones, just over 85% of them singletons. Treatment: roughly 18 received Ad26.COV2.S at low or high dose, single or two shots; about 5 received placebo; per-sample allocation not given. Collection of samples fell on day 63 after the first vaccine or placebo injection. Germline V gene sequence: CDR1 LNHDA, CDR2 SQIVND (reference sequence). After removal of 5 bases from V and 0 bases from J, the junction contained 6 bases not matched to a gene. The CDR3 has 15 residues. Turning to this clone: Its antigen is not identified.

The clonotype comes from a person between 18 and 59 years old who received the Ad26.COV2.S COVID-19 vaccine or a placebo. This chain uses TRBV19 with TRBJ1-2; 7 nucleotides agree with TRBD1. The sample here was peripheral blood, taken in a trial of Ad26.COV2.S vaccine versus placebo. DNA for the CDR3: TGTGCCAGTAGTCCTACAGGGGCTACTAACTATGGCTACACCTTC. Residues: CASSPTGATNYGYTF.